Presented here are 23 T cell receptor beta chains from one specimen sequenced in a study of cytomegalovirus exposure and HLA in healthy donors. Primers for the PCR totalled 60 Vbeta and 13 Jbeta. Produced via immunoSEQ multiplex PCR; TCRdb's table is partial and in-frame only. The table shows about 170,000 clones, with 65% to 90% occurring only once. The source material was PBMCs. Source of these receptors: a male donor in good health and CMV-seronegative.

The genes are TRBV11-2 and TRBJ2-7; the match to TRBD1 covers 9 bases. The germline V gene has CDR1 SGHAT and CDR2 FQNNGV. The CDR3 totals 15 residues. After removal of 3 bases from V and 0 bases from J, the junction contained 3 bases not matched to a gene. The CDR3 DNA sequence: TGTGCCAGCAGCTTGGGACAGGGCCTCTCCTACGAGCAGTACTTC. Amino acids: CASSLGQGLSYEQYF. The full variable domain, its missing parts supplied by reference TRBV11-2 and TRBJ2-7, is EAGVAQSPRYKIIEKRQSVAFWCNPISGHATLYWYQQILGQGPKLLIQFQNNGVVDDSQLPKDRFSAERLKGVDSTLKIQPAKLEDSAVYLCASSLGQGLSYEQYFGPGTRLTVT.

The rearrangement uses TRBV15 and TRBJ2-5; D may be TRBD1 (6 bases). V lost 3 bases, J lost 3 bases, and 23 bases lay in between. The CDR3 contains 18 residues. From germline, CDR1 is LNHNV and CDR2 YYDKDF (reference sequence). The CDR3 protein is CATSRHQGWAGEEETQYF. Here the CDR3 DNA reads TGTGCCACCAGCAGGCACCAAGGGTGGGCAGGGGAAGAAGAGACCCAGTACTTC. Complete variable domain (other parts from reference TRBV15 and TRBJ2-5): DAMVIQNPRYQVTQFGKPVTLSCSQTLNHNVMYWYQQKSSQAPKLLFHYYDKDFNNEADTPDNFQSRRPNTSFCFLDIRSPGLGDTAMYLCATSRHQGWAGEEETQYFGPGTRLLVL.

The chain is built from TRBV5-4 and TRBJ2-3; TRBD2 agrees at 10 bases. The V gene's germline CDR1 is SGHNT and CDR2 YYREEE (reference sequence). CDR3 length: 16 residues. The trim removed 2 bases at V and 2 bases at J, leaving 5 bases unmatched. The CDR3 DNA sequence: TGTGCCAGCAGCTTCCCTAGCGGGGGATACACAGATACGCAGTATTTT. Translating it yields CASSFPSGGYTDTQYF.

The chain joins TRBV11-2 to TRBJ1-1; D unclear. Trimming removed 2 bases from V and 0 bases from J, with 13 bases in between. Germline CDR1 and CDR2: SGHAT and FQNNGV. The CDR3 has 16 amino acids. The CDR3 region has the DNA TGTGCCAGCAGCTTACGCGGCGGCAACATGAACACTGAAGCTTTCTTT. Translation gives CASSLRGGNMNTEAFF.

This chain connects TRBV4-3 to TRBJ1-2, with D perhaps TRBD1 (5 bases). Germline lookup yields CDR1 LGHNA and CDR2 YSLEER. This CDR3 has 15 amino acids. The V end was cut by 0 bases, the J end by 4 bases, with 12 bases between. The CDR3 coding sequence is TGCGCCAGCAGCCAAGATAGGCAGGGTGTCTATGGCTACACCTTC. It encodes CASSQDRQGVYGYTF.

The count of this clone is one. A read error may produce the germline difference seen at one junction end. CDR3 protein: CASSLRTNNEQFF. For the CDR3, the DNA is TGTGCTAGCAGCCTCCGGACTAACAATGAGCAGTTCTTC. The rearrangement joins TRBV7-7 to TRBJ2-1; TRBD2 is a possible D gene (6 bases). CDR1 is SSHAT, CDR2 FNYEAQ, per germline (reference sequence). The CDR3 consists of 13 residues.

This chain joins TRBV9 and TRBJ1-6; D uncertain. Germline V lookup: CDR1 SGDLS, CDR2 YYNGEE. V lost 4 bases and J 12 bases, leaving 14 bases between the germline ends. The CDR3 runs to 13 residues. The CDR3 loop is CASSSPGNGPLHF. CDR3 coding DNA: TGTGCCAGCAGCTCACCGGGAAATGGACCCCTCCACTTT.

V gene TRBV10-2 combines with J gene TRBJ2-5; 7 bases line up with TRBD2. The CDR3 length is 18 residues. Losses at the gene ends were 6 bases for V and 7 bases for J; bases not matched to a gene: 23. From germline, CDR1 is WSHSY and CDR2 SAAADI. CDR3 sequence reads: CASSGWLAPGGDIGTQYF. Written as DNA, the CDR3 is TGCGCCAGCAGCGGTTGGCTAGCACCGGGGGGAGACATTGGGACCCAGTACTTC.

This clone was observed a few times. The chain carries TRBV5-1 and TRBJ2-6; TRBD1 aligns across 8 bases. This CDR3 is built from 16 residues. V lost 4 bases and J lost 4; bases outside the gene matches: 7. CDR1 is SGHRS, CDR2 YFSETQ, per germline. CDR3 amino acids: CASSTRTGSGANVLTF. The CDR3 DNA reads TGCGCCAGCAGCACACGGACAGGGTCAGGGGCCAACGTCCTGACTTTC.

This chain joins TRBV2 and TRBJ1-1; weak D call: TRBD1 (5 bases). V was trimmed by 3 bases and J by 5 bases, leaving 13 bases between them. Germline CDR1 and CDR2: SNHLY and FYNNEI. The CDR3 spans 14 residues. The CDR3 loop is CASSDGRGRTEAFF. The DNA of the CDR3 is TGTGCCAGCAGTGATGGGAGGGGTAGGACTGAAGCTTTCTTT.

The chain joins TRBV5-1 to TRBJ2-3, with D tentatively TRBD1 (6 bases). This CDR3 spans 16 amino acids. Germline V gene sequence: CDR1 SGHRS, CDR2 YFSETQ. Trimming removed 4 bases from V and 4 bases from J, with 19 bases in between. CDR3 loop: CASSPGASILSDTQYF. As DNA, the CDR3 is TGCGCCAGCAGCCCAGGGGCCTCAATATTGTCAGATACGCAGTATTTT.

J is TRBJ1-2 and V is TRBV6-5; 8 bases fit TRBD1. This CDR3 is 14 amino acids long. V trimming: 6 bases; J trimming: 6 bases; junction bases outside the gene matches: 9. In germline, CDR1 is MNHEY, CDR2 SVGAGI. CDR3 protein: CASRTTGVVDGYTF. CDR3 DNA sequence: TGTGCCAGCAGGACGACAGGGGTTGTGGATGGCTACACCTTC.

Comments on this clone: The germline gene is not matched at one end of the junction; a read error may be the cause. V is TRBV29-1 and J is TRBJ1-2; D gene ambiguous. From germline, CDR1 is SQVTM and CDR2 ANQGSEA. The CDR3 loop spans 11 amino acids. The CDR3 DNA reads TGCAACGTTAGAGCTAACTATGGCTACACCTTC. Its translation: CNVRANYGYTF. Full variable domain (missing parts from reference TRBV29-1 and TRBJ1-2): SAVISQKPSRDICQRGTSLTIQCQVDSQVTMMFWYRQQPGQSLTLIATANQGSEATYESGFVIDKFPISRPNLTFSTLTVSNMSPEDSSIYLCNVRANYGYTFGSGTRLTVV.

The CDR3 region is CASSRGTVNSPLHF. As DNA, the CDR3 is TGTGCCAGCAGCCGGGGGACAGTTAATTCACCCCTCCACTTT. The chain joins TRBV14 to TRBJ1-6; 7 bases agree with TRBD1. This CDR3 is built from 14 residues. The germline V gene has CDR1 SGHDN and CDR2 FVKESK. V was pared by 4 bases and J by 6 bases, with 3 bases of the junction left unmatched.

The chain employs TRBV19 and TRBJ1-6; a weak D match, TRBD1 (5 bases). Trimming cost V 10 bases and J 15 bases, with 22 bases left between them. The V gene's germline CDR1 is LNHDA and CDR2 SQIVND (reference sequence). The CDR3 has 13 residues. CDR3 residues: CATTGPRGTDLHF. The CDR3 DNA is TGTGCCACCACCGGCCCCCGCGGGACTGACCTCCACTTT.

This clone was counted once. The V and J genes are TRBV19 and TRBJ2-3; the D is unclear. This CDR3 contains 15 residues. Per germline, CDR1 LNHDA and CDR2 SQIVND (reference sequence). With 2 bases removed from V and 0 bases from J, the gap between germline ends came to 9 bases. CDR3 DNA sequence: TGTGCCAGTAGTATATCCCACAGAAGCACAGATACGCAGTATTTT. Protein product: CASSISHRSTDTQYF.

In this sample, this clone turned up a few times. The CDR3: CASSERPGIGNQPQHF. Here the CDR3 DNA reads TGTGCCAGCAGTGAACGTCCAGGGATCGGGAATCAGCCCCAGCATTTT. The genes are TRBV6-1 and TRBJ1-5, with a weak D call TRBD1 (5 bases). CDR3 length equals 16 residues. The germline V gene has CDR1 MNHNS and CDR2 SASEGT. The germline V and J ends were trimmed by 2 bases and 4 bases, with 15 bases remaining between them.

The chain has TRBV6-5 and TRBJ2-3; TRBD2 agrees at 9 bases. The junction had 7 bases not matched to a gene; V was cut back by 5 bases and J by 4 bases. CDR3 length equals 15 residues. The germline gives CDR1 MNHEY, CDR2 SVGAGI. The chain's CDR3 is CASSLWRGGSDTQYF. Here the CDR3 DNA reads TGTGCCAGCAGTCTCTGGCGGGGGGGCTCAGATACGCAGTATTTT.

The DNA for the CDR3 is TGTGCCAGCAGCTTATCGACTAGCGGGGGCCGGGGGGAGGTAGATACGCAGTATTTT. Its protein is CASSLSTSGGRGEVDTQYF. This chain joins TRBV11-2 and TRBJ2-3, with 12 positions matching TRBD2. From germline, CDR1 is SGHAT and CDR2 FQNNGV. Trimming took 2 bases from V and 5 from J; bases not matched to a gene: 14. The CDR3 has 19 residues.

This chain uses TRBV19 with TRBJ2-1; maybe TRBD1 (6 bases). The V end was cut by 5 bases, the J end by 11 bases, with 13 bases between. There are 12 residues in the CDR3. Germline CDR1 is LNHDA and CDR2 is SQIVND (reference sequence). CDR3 amino acids: CASSGDRDKQFF. The CDR3 bases are TGTGCCAGTAGTGGTGACCGGGACAAGCAGTTCTTC.

The V gene is TRBV9, the J gene TRBJ2-5; tentative D call: TRBD1 (8 bases). The CDR3 covers 14 residues. From germline, CDR1 is SGDLS and CDR2 YYNGEE. Trimming left V 0 bases short and J 6 bases short, with 12 bases between. The CDR3 DNA sequence: TGTGCCAGCAGCGTAGACAGGGGGGGGAAGACCCAGTACTTC. This sequence encodes CASSVDRGGKTQYF.

The chain has TRBV6-6 and TRBJ2-7, with D perhaps TRBD2 (5 bases). Trimming shortened V by 7 bases and J by 6 bases, and 16 bases separated the two germline ends. Germline loops: CDR1 MNHNY, CDR2 SVGAGI (reference sequence). CDR3 length: 13 amino acids. The CDR3 sequence is CASNPDSPGEQYF. CDR3 coding DNA: TGTGCCAGCAATCCGGACTCCCCGGGCGAGCAGTACTTC.

The gene calls are TRBV27 and TRBJ2-7; 7 bases agree with TRBD1. Germline V lookup: CDR1 MNHEY, CDR2 SMNVEV (reference sequence). The trim removed 5 bases at V and 2 bases at J, leaving 6 bases unmatched. The CDR3 length is 14 residues. The CDR3 sequence is CASSPRQGTYEQYF. The CDR3 region has the DNA TGTGCCAGCAGTCCGCGACAGGGAACCTACGAGCAGTACTTC.